This TCR beta chain is drawn from a study of blood T cell repertoires in COVID-19. CDR3 length equals 12 residues. The ends were cut back, 3 bases at V and 4 bases at J, with 7 bases in the middle. Germline CDR1 SNHLY, CDR2 FYNNEI. In the source study's methods: Cell counts per sample came from amplifying reference gene primers. Profiled with immunoSEQ multiplex PCR; TCRdb holds only in-frame clones, not every one. The DNA gave D and trimming, while V, J and clone size come from that table. In the table there are 110,000 or so clones, about 76% of which are singletons. The chain couples TRBV2 to TRBJ2-7; D call uncertain. This clonotype originated in an elderly man with acute or convalescent COVID-19. Sequencing was done on a sample of peripheral blood. This chain's CDR3 is CASSEAEYEQYF. CDR3 DNA: TGTGCCAGCAGTGAGGCAGAATACGAGCAGTACTTC.